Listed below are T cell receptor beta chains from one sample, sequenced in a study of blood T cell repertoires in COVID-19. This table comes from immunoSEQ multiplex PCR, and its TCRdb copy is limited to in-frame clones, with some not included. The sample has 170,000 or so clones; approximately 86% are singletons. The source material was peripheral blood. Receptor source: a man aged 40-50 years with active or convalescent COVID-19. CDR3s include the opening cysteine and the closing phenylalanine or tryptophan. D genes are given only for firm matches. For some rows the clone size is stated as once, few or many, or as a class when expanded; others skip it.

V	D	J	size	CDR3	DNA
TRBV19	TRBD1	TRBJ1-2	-	CASGGTGRYGYTF	TGTGCCAGTGGAGGGACAGGGAGGTATGGCTACACCTTC
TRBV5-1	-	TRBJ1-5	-	CASSVDKGQPQHF	TGCGCCAGCAGCGTCGACAAGGGGCAGCCCCAGCATTTT
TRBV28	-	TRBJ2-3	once	CASRPGHNTDTQYF	TGTGCCAGCAGACCGGGACACAACACAGATACGCAGTATTTT
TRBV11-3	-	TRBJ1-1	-	CASSTDGVGTEAFF	TGTGCCAGCAGCACTGATGGAGTCGGTACTGAAGCTTTCTTT
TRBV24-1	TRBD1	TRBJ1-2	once	CATSDSGQASNYGYTF	TGTGCCACCAGTGATTCGGGACAGGCTTCTAACTATGGCTACACCTTC
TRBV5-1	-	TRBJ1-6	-	CASSLTGSGSPLHF	TGCGCCAGCAGCTTGACGGGTTCAGGGTCACCCCTCCACTTT
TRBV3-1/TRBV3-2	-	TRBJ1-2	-	CASSQDTQAGYTF	TGTGCCAGCAGCCAAGATACCCAGGCCGGCTACACCTTC
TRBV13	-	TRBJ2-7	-	CASSPRGRGMGEQYF	TGTGCCAGCAGCCCTAGGGGCAGGGGAATGGGCGAGCAGTACTTC
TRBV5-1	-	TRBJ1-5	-	CASSPSGRNQPQHF	TGCGCCAGCAGCCCCTCAGGGCGCAATCAGCCCCAGCATTTT
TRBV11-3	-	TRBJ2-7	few	CASSLPGQSYEQYF	TGTGCCAGCAGCTTACCCGGACAGTCCTACGAGCAGTACTTC
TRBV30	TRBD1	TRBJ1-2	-	CAWSGQGDYGYTF	TGTGCCTGGAGTGGACAGGGGGATTATGGCTACACCTTC
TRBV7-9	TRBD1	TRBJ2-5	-	CASSLVTGGTQYF	TGTGCCAGCAGCTTAGTTACAGGGGGGACCCAGTACTTC
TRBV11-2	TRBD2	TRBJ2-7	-	CASIVGLAGATGEQYF	TGTGCCAGCATCGTAGGACTAGCGGGGGCCACGGGGGAGCAGTACTTC
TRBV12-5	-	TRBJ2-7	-	CASGLGGTPSYEQYF	TGTGCTAGTGGTTTGGGAGGGACACCTTCCTACGAGCAGTACTTC
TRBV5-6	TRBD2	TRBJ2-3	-	CASSKGLAGTDTQYF	TGTGCCAGCAGCAAGGGACTAGCGGGCACAGATACGCAGTATTTT
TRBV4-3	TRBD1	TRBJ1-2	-	CASSQETGTGENYGYTF	TGCGCCAGCAGCCAAGAAACCGGGACAGGGGAGAACTATGGCTACACCTTC
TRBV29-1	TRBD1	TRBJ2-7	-	CSVVRDRATYEQYF	TGCAGCGTAGTCCGGGACAGGGCTACGTACGAGCAGTACTTC
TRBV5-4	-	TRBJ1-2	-	CASSLAGGGGYTF	TGTGCCAGCAGCTTGGCCGGGGGAGGAGGCTACACCTTC
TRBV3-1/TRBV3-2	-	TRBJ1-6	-	CASSQRKESPLHF	TGTGCCAGCAGTCAACGGAAGGAGTCACCCCTCCACTTT
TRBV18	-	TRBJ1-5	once	CASSPPSGTRNQPQHF	TGTGCCAGCTCACCACCGTCCGGGACAAGAAATCAGCCCCAGCATTTT
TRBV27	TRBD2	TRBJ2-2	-	CASRRTSGGFANTGELFF	TGTGCCAGCAGGAGGACTAGCGGGGGGTTCGCGAACACCGGGGAGCTGTTTTTT
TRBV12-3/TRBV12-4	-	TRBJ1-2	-	CASSLTGFGYTF	TGTGCCAGCAGCCTTACAGGGTTTGGCTACACCTTC
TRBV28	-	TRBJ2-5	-	CASSPGGRGETQYF	TGTGCCAGTAGCCCGGGGGGCAGGGGAGAGACCCAGTACTTC
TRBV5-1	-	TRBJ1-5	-	CASSLRGERDQPQHF	TGCGCCAGCAGCTTGCGTGGGGAGCGGGATCAGCCCCAGCATTTT
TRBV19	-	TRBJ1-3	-	CASSRKQGKNRNTIYF	TGTGCCAGTAGTCGCAAGCAGGGAAAAAACCGAAACACCATATATTTT
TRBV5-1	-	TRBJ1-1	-	CASLEFGGDSNTEAFF	TGCGCCAGCCTTGAGTTCGGAGGAGATTCGAACACTGAAGCTTTCTTT
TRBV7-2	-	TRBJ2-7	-	CASSLAGTTIYEQYF	TGTGCCAGCAGCTTAGCCGGGACAACTATCTACGAGCAGTACTTC
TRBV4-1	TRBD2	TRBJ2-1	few	CASSQGTSGGYNEQFF	TGCGCCAGCAGCCAGGGGACTAGCGGGGGGTACAATGAGCAGTTCTTC
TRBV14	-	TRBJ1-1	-	CASSQGLQGEAFF	TGTGCCAGCAGCCAGGGTTTACAGGGTGAAGCTTTCTTT
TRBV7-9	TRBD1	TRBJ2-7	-	CASSLSGQGPGEQYF	TGTGCCAGCAGCCTGTCAGGACAGGGCCCGGGGGAGCAGTACTTC